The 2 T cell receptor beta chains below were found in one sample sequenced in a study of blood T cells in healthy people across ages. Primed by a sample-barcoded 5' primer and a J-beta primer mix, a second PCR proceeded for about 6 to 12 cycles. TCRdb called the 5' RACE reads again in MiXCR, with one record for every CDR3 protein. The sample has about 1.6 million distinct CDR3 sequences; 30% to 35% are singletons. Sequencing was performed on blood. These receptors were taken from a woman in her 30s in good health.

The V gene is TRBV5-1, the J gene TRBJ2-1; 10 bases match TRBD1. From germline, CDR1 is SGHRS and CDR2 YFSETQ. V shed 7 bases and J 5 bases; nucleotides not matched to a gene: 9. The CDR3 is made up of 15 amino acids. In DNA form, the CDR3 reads TGCGCCAGCCTGTATGGGGGGACAGGGGACAATGAGCAGTTCTTC. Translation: CASLYGGTGDNEQFF.

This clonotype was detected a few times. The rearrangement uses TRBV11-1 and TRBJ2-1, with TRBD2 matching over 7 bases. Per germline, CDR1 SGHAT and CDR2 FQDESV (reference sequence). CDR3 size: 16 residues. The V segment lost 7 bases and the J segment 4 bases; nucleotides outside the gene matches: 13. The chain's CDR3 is CASTIGLGGIYNEQFF. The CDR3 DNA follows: TGTGCCAGCACCATAGGGCTGGGGGGGATTTACAATGAGCAGTTCTTC.